This T cell receptor beta chain was obtained from a study of tumor-infiltrating lymphocytes in primary liver carcinoma. On this clonotype itself: An end of the junction does not agree with germline; a read error may underlie this.

The CDR3 is 14 amino acids. The germline CDR1 and CDR2 sequences are LGHNA and YNFKEQ. The authors made TCR beta cDNA from approximately 500 ng total RNA with a constant-region primer. Slightly modified ARM-PCR, run as three nested multiplex PCR rounds, produced the TCR beta libraries. With TRBV1-TRBV30 forward primers and a C-beta reverse primer, the first two PCR rounds were run for about 10 cycles each. TCRdb redid the calling of the multiplex PCR reads with MiXCR, one entry per CDR3 protein. The data contain some 32,000 distinct CDR3 sequences, 75% to 85% of them singletons. DNA and RNA were both co-extracted from around 20-30 mg of bulk tissue that had not been sorted.

The gene calls are TRBV4-2 and TRBJ1-1; no reliable D call. The sample was liver tumor tissue from sampling region 5. Subset given: tumor region T5, tumor centre. The clonotype was recovered from a man aged 35-49 years with primary liver carcinoma and hepatitis B virus infection. CDR3 DNA: TGTGCCAGCATCCAAGATCTCCTGAACACTGAAGCTTTCTTT. Encoded protein: CASIQDLLNTEAFF.